Below are 3 T cell receptor beta chains sequenced from a single sample in a study of OX40 agonist ivuxolimab in advanced cancers. The assay was immunoSEQ multiplex PCR, and TCRdb's table has in-frame clones only and misses some. The top ten hold 3.5% to 4% of the sample, which has tens of thousands of clones, about 90% seen once. Sequences were derived from CD4+ or CD8+ T cells sorted from blood, sampled in a trial of the OX40 agonist ivuxolimab. All receptors derive from an adult with an advanced solid tumor such as melanoma, head and neck, liver or kidney cancer.

The rearrangement joins TRBV27 to TRBJ2-2; D gene unclear. V lost 2 bases and J lost 3, with 4 bases in between. The CDR3 is made up of 13 amino acids. The germline V gene encodes CDR1 MNHEY and CDR2 SMNVEV (reference sequence). CDR3: CASSLRYTGELFF. The CDR3 nucleotides are TGTGCCAGCAGTTTACGTTACACCGGGGAGCTGTTTTTT.

The rearrangement links TRBV29-1 to TRBJ2-1; the D is unclear. The CDR3 has 12 residues. Trimming took off 0 bases at V and 3 bases at J, with 3 bases between the two ends. Germline V gene sequence: CDR1 SQVTM, CDR2 ANQGSEA. The CDR3, as DNA: TGCAGCGTTGAAGATAACTACAATGAGCAGTTCTTC. It yields the protein CSVEDNYNEQFF.

The chain is built from TRBV7-2 and TRBJ2-5, with TRBD2 matching 8 bases. V dropped 1 base and J dropped 6; count of bases not matched to a gene: 4. Germline values: CDR1 SGHTA, CDR2 FQGNSA. CDR3 length equals 14 residues. The CDR3 DNA reads as TGTGCCAGCAGCTTAGGAGCGGGAGCGCAGACCCAGTACTTC. Its protein product is CASSLGAGAQTQYF.